Included here is one T cell receptor beta chain sequence, with context. These data come from a study of T cells in Graves' hyperthyroidism and ophthalmopathy. Study as a whole: Upon initial diagnosis and before any treatment, peripheral blood was collected.

Authors of the study amplified TCR beta CDR3 regions from RNA transcripts. TCR CDR3 underwent first-round RT-PCR with the HTBI primer set. Using its own MiXCR run on the multiplex PCR reads, TCRdb lists one record per CDR3 protein. The sample comprises some 700,000 distinct CDR3 sequences, roughly 17% of which are singletons, and about a sixth rests with the top ten. The CDR3 extends over 15 amino acids. CDR1 is SGHTA and CDR2 is FQGNSA in the germline V gene. V lost 7 bases and J 7 bases, leaving 20 bases between the germline ends. This chain joins TRBV7-2 and TRBJ2-1, with a tentative D call TRBD2 (7 bases). The source material was blood. The sequence came from a man in his fifties with Graves' hyperthyroidism. The CDR3 here is CASISQGRVQNEQFF. The DNA of the CDR3 is TGTGCCAGCATCTCCCAGGGGAGGGTCCAAAATGAGCAGTTCTTC.